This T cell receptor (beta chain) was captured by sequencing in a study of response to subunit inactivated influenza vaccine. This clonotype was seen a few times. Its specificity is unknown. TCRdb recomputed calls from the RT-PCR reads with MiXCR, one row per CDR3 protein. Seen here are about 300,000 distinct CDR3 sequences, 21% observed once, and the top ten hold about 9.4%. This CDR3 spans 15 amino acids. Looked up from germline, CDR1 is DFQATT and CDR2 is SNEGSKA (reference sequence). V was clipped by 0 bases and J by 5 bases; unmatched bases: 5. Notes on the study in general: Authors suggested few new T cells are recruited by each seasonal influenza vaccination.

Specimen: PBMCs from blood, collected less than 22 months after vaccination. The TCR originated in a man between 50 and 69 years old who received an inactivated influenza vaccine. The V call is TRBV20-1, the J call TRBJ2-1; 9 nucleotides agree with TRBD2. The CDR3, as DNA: TGCAGTGCTAGAGACAGCGGGGGGTTGAACAATGAGCAGTTCTTC. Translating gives CSARDSGGLNNEQFF.